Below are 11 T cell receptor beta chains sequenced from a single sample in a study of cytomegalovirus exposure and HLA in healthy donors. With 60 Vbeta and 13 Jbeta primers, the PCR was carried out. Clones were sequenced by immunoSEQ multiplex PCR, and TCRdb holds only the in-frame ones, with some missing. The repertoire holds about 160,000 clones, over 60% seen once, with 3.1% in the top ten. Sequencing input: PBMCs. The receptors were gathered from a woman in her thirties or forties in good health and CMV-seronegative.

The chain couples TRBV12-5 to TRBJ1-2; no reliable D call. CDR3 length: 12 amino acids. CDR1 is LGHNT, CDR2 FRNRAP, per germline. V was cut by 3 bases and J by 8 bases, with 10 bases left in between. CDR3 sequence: CASGFAAGGYTF. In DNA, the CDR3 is TGTGCTAGTGGTTTCGCGGCGGGAGGCTACACCTTC.

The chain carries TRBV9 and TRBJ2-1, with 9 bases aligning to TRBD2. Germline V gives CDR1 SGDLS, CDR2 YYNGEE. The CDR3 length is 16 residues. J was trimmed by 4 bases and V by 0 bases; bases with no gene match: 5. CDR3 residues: CASSVASSGGYNEQFF. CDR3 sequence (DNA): TGTGCCAGCAGCGTAGCTAGCAGCGGGGGGTACAATGAGCAGTTCTTC.

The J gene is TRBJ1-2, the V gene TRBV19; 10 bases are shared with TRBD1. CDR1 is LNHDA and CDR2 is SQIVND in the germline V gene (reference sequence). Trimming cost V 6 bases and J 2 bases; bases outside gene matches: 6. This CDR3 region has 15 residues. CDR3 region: CASSSPGQGNYGYTF. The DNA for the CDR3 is TGTGCCAGTAGCTCTCCGGGACAGGGGAACTATGGCTACACCTTC.

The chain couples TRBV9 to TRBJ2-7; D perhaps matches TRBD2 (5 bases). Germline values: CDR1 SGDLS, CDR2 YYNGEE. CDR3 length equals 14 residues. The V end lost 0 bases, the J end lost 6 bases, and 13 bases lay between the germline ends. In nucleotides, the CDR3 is TGTGCCAGCAGCGTAGGAGTAGGGAGCTCCGAGCAGTACTTC. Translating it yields CASSVGVGSSEQYF.

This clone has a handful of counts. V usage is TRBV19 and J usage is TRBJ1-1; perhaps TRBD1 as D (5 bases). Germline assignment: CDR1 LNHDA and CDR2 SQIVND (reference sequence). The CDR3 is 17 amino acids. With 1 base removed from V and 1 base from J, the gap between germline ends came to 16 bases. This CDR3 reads CASSIAPTWGENTEAFF. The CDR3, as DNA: TGTGCCAGTAGTATAGCTCCCACGTGGGGGGAGAACACTGAAGCTTTCTTT.

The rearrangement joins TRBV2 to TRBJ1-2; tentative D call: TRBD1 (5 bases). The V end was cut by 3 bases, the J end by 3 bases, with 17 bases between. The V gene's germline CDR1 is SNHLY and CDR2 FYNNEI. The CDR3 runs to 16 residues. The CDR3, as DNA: TGTGCCAGCAGTGAGTGGGCCCAGGGTGGTGACTATGGCTACACCTTC. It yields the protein CASSEWAQGGDYGYTF.

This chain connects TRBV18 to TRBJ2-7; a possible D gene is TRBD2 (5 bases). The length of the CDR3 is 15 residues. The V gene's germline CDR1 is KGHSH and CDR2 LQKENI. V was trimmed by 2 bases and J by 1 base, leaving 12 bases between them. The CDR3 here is CASSPSSGTSYEQYF. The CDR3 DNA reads TGTGCCAGCTCACCATCATCGGGAACTTCCTACGAGCAGTACTTC.

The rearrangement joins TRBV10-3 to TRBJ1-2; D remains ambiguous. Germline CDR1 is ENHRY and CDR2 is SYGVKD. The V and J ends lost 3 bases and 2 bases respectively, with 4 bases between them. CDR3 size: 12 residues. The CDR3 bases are TGTGCCATCAGTGACTCGAACTATGGCTACACCTTC. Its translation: CAISDSNYGYTF.

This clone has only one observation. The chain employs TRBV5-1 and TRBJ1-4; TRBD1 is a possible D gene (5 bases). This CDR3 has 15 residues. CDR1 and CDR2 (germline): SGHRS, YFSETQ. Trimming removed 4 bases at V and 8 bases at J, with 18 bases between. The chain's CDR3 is CASSEGTPRREKLFF. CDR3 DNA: TGCGCCAGCAGCGAGGGGACTCCGAGACGGGAAAAACTGTTTTTT.

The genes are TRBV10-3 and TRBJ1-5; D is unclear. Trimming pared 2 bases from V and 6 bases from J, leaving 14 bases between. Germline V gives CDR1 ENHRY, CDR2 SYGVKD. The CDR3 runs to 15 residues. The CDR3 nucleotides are TGTGCCATCAGTGAGGCCGAGGGTGCCCCTCAGCCCCAGCATTTT. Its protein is CAISEAEGAPQPQHF.

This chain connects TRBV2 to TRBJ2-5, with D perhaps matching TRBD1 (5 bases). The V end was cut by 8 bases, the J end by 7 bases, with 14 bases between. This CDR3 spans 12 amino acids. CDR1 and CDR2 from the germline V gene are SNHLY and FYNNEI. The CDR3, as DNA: TGTGCCAGCGAGACCGGGCAGGGGACCCAGTACTTC. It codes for CASETGQGTQYF.